Included here is one T cell receptor beta chain sequence, with context. Its antigen is not yet known. It has no much larger one-base neighbor in the sample; base qualities were not kept. During the collection period, no infections or other immune events were recorded for the healthy donors. To calibrate time-dependent variance in a beta-binomial model of T-cell clone differential abundance, blood repertoires from healthy donors were used as a training cohort. The training cohort was composed of around ten healthy donors, 3 female and 7 male. An age range of roughly 29 to 70 years, with an average of 43 years, was recorded for the donors. Whole blood was collected from each healthy donor at three time points spaced 2 to 3 weeks apart and obtained from a commercial supplier. For immunosequencing, genomic DNA was extracted from unsorted whole blood. This sample was taken from a study of identifying expanded T cells in peripheral blood (dated by TCRdb to about 2019). About the investigation overall: Technical replicates were generated by sequencing separate aliquots of the same genomic DNA pool, and four replicates were compared pairwise.

The research as a whole found: The authors expected that over much longer intervals, such as months to years, biological variance in healthy repertoires might increase even further. Across all healthy donors, variance in clone template counts between approximately two-week samples was found to increase significantly with total template count. Across all healthy-donor time intervals, the beta-binomial model significantly lowered both the number of clones called differentially abundant and the false-positive rate. The binomial model flagged approximately 1.1 differentially abundant clones between technical replicates but 15 to 17 over two weeks and 19 over roughly 4 weeks.

The CDR3 contains 15 residues, cysteine and phenylalanine counted. Just CDR3 DNA is preserved here, 45 bases in frame from base 1. Via the germline V gene, CDR1 is MNHNS and CDR2 SASEGT. V is pared back by 3 bases and J by 6 bases, with 16 bases lying between the germline termini. TCRbeta CDR3 regions were profiled by bias-controlled multiplex PCR amplification of genomic DNA with the immunoSEQ Assay. The published analysis was carried out like this. The absolute abundance of each unique TCRbeta CDR3 region was quantified after sequences were collapsed and filtered. Differential abundance was tested with a binomial (Fisher-equivalent) model and with a beta-binomial model adding time-dependent variance fitted from healthy donors. Any clone with fewer than 5 combined templates was excluded, and a clone was called differentially abundant if its Benjamini-Hochberg FDR was below 0.01. In the beta-binomial model, variance was expressed as a function of the total template count across the two samples, in the form v = (b*log(k)+a)^2. Here the immuneACCESS table is served through TCRdb, limited to in-frame sequences with V and J called. Missing clones are a known gap in these copies; in checked studies unresolved V genes cover under half, and the rest lacks a known reason. That table furnishes V, J and clone size, whereas the DNA furnished D and trimming. This sample is represented by approximately 92,000 clones; 70% to 90% of them were singletons. Less than 5% of the sample is in the top ten clones.

This clonotype was sampled from a person aged 18 to 70 in good health. What was sequenced was blood. This chain is built from TRBV6-1 and TRBJ2-3, with no confident D gene call. The bases read TGTGCCAGCAGTGAGGATATGCTAGTGTCGGATACGCAGTATTTT. This encodes CASSEDMLVSDTQYF.